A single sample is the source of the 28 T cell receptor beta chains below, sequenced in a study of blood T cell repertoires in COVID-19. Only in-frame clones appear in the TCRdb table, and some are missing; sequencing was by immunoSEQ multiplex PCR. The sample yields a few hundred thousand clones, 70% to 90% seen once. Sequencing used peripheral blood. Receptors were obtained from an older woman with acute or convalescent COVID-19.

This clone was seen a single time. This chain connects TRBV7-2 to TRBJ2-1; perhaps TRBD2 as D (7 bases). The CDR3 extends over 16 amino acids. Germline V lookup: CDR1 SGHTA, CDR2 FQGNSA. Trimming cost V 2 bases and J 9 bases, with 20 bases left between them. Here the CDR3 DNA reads TGTGCCAGCAGCTTATATCGGGGGGCTATTGAAAGTGAGCAGTTCTTC. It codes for CASSLYRGAIESEQFF.

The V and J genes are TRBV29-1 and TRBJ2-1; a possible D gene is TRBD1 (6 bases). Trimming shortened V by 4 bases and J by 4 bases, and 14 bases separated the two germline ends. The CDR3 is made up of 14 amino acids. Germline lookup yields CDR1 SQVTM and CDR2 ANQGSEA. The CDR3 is CSVGKGQSYNEQFF. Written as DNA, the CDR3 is TGCAGCGTTGGGAAAGGACAGAGTTACAATGAGCAGTTCTTC.

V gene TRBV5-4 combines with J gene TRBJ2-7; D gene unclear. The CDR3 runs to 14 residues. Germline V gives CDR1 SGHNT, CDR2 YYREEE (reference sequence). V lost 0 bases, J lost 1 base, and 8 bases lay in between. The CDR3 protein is CASSLGLESYEQYF. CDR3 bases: TGTGCCAGCAGCTTGGGGTTGGAGTCCTACGAGCAGTACTTC.

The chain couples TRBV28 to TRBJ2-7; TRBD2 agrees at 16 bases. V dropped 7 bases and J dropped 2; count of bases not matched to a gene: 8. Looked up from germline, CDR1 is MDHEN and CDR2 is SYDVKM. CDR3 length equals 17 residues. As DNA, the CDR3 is TGTGCCAGCACCCCGGGACTAGCGGGGGGGTTCCCCTACGAGCAGTACTTC. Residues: CASTPGLAGGFPYEQYF. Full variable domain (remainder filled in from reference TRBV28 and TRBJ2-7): DVKVTQSSRYLVKRTGEKVFLECVQDMDHENMFWYRQDPGLGLRLIYFSYDVKMKEKGDIPEGYSVSREKKERFSLILESASTNQTSMYLCASTPGLAGGFPYEQYFGPGTRLTVT.

CDR3 nucleotides: TGTGCCAGCTCACCTTTGGGCGGGAGTAAGGTCATTCAGTACTTC. Its protein product is CASSPLGGSKVIQYF. The chain couples TRBV18 to TRBJ2-4; TRBD2 matches 7 bases. The length of the CDR3 is 15 residues. V was clipped by 3 bases and J by 9 bases; unmatched bases: 11. Germline CDR1 is KGHSH and CDR2 is LQKENI.

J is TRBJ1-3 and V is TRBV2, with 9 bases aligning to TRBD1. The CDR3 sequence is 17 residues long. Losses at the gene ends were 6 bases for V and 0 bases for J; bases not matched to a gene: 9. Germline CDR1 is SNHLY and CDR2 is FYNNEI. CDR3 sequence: CASRTRQGGGSGNTIYF. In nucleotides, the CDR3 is TGTGCCAGCAGAACAAGACAGGGGGGAGGCTCTGGAAACACCATATATTTT.

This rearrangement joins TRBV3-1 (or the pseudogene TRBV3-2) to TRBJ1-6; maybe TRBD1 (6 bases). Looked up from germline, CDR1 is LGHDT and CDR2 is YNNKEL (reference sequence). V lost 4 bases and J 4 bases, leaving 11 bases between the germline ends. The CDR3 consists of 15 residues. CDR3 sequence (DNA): TGTGCCAGCAGCCGTCGACAGGATTATAATTCACCCCTCCACTTT. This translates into CASSRRQDYNSPLHF.

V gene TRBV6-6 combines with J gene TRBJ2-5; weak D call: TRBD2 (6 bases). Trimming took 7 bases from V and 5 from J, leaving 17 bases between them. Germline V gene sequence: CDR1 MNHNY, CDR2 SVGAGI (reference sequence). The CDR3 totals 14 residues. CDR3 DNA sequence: TGTGCCAGCACCTCCTCTCCAGGAGGGGAGACCCAGTACTTC. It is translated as CASTSSPGGETQYF.

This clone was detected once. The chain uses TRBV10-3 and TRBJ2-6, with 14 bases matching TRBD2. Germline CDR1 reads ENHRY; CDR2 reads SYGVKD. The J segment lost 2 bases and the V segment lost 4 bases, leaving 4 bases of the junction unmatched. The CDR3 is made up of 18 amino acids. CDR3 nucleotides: TGTGCCATCAGTGCGACTAGCGGGGGGGCCGCTGGGGCCAACGTCCTGACTTTC. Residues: CAISATSGGAAGANVLTF.

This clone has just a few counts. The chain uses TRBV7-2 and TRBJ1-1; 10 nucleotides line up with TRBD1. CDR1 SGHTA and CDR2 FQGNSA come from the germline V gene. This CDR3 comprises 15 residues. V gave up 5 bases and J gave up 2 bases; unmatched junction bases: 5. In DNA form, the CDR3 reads TGTGCCAGCAGCGGCGGGACAGGGGTTAACACTGAAGCTTTCTTT. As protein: CASSGGTGVNTEAFF.

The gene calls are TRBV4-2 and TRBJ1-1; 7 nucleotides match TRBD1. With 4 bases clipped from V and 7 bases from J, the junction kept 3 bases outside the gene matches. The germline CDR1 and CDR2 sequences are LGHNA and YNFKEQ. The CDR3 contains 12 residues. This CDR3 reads CASSPGTVEAFF. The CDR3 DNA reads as TGTGCCAGCAGCCCGGGGACAGTTGAAGCTTTCTTT.

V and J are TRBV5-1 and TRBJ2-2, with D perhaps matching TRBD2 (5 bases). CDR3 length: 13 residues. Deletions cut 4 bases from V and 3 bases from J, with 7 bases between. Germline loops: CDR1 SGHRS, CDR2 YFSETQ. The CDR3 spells CASSKDYTGELFF. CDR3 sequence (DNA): TGCGCCAGCAGCAAGGACTACACCGGGGAGCTGTTTTTT.

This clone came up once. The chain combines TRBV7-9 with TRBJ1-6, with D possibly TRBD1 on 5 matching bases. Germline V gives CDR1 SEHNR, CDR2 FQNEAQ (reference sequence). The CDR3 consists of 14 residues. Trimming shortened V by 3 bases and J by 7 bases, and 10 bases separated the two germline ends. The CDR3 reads CASSFLTENSPLHF. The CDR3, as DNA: TGTGCCAGCAGCTTCTTGACAGAGAATTCACCCCTCCACTTT.

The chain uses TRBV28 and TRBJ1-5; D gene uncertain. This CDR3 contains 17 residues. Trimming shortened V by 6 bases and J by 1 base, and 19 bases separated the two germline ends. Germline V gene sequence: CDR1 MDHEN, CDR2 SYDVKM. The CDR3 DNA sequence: TGTGCCAGCAGCCTTAGGTCCGGGGTAGGGAGCAATCAGCCCCAGCATTTT. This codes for CASSLRSGVGSNQPQHF.

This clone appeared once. CDR3 amino acids: CASSRKGQGINSPLHF. CDR3 in DNA: TGTGCCAGCAGTCGGAAGGGACAGGGAATTAATTCACCCCTCCACTTT. The rearrangement links TRBV6-6 to TRBJ1-6, with TRBD1 identical over 9 bases. CDR3 length equals 16 residues. Germline CDR1 reads MNHNY; CDR2 reads SVGAGI (reference sequence). V was pared by 5 bases and J by 6 bases, with 8 bases of the junction left unmatched.

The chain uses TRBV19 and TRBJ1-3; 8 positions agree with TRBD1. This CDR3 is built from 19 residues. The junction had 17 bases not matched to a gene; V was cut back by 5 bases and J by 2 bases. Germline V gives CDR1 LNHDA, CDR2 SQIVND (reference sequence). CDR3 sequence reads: CASSHPFPSDREPGNTIYF. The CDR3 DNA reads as TGTGCCAGTAGTCATCCCTTCCCGTCGGACAGGGAGCCTGGAAACACCATATATTTT.

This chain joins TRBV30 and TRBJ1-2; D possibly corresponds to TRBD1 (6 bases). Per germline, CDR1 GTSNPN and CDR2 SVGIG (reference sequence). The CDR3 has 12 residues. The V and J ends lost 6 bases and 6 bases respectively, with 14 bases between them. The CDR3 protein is CACLRQVHGYTF. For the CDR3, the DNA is TGTGCCTGTCTGAGACAGGTGCATGGCTACACCTTC.

The CDR3 spells CASSLGLPGASGSHREQFF. The CDR3 nucleotides are TGTGCCAGCAGCTTAGGCCTCCCCGGGGCTAGCGGGAGCCACCGTGAGCAGTTCTTC. This chain links TRBV11-3 with TRBJ2-1; TRBD2 aligns across 10 bases. This CDR3 has 19 amino acids. The ends lost 1 base at V and 9 bases at J; junction bases unmatched: 18. Germline assignment: CDR1 SGHNT and CDR2 YENEEA.

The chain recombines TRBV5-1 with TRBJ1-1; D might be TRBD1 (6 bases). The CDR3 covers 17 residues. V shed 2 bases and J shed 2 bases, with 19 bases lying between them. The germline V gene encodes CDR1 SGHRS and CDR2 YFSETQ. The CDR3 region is CASSFQGRRTRNTEAFF. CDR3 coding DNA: TGCGCCAGCAGCTTCCAGGGGAGACGCACAAGAAACACTGAAGCTTTCTTT.

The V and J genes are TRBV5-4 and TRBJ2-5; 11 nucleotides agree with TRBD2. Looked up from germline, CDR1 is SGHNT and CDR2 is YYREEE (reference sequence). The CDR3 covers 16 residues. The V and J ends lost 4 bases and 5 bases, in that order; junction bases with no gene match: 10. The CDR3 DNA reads TGTGCCAGCAGCCTCGGGACTAGCGGACTAGCGGAGACCCAGTACTTC. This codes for CASSLGTSGLAETQYF.

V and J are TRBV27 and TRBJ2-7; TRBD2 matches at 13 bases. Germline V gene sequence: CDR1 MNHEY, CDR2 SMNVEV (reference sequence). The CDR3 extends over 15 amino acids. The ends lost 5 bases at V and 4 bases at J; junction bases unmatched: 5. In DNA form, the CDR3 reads TGTGCCAGCAGTCAGTGGACTAGCGGGAGTTACGAGCAGTACTTC. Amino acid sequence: CASSQWTSGSYEQYF.

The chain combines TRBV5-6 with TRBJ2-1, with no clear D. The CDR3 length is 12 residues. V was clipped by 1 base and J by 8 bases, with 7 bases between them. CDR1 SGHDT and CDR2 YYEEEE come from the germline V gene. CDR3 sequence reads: CASSLWSHEQFF. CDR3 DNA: TGTGCCAGCAGCTTGTGGAGCCATGAGCAGTTCTTC.

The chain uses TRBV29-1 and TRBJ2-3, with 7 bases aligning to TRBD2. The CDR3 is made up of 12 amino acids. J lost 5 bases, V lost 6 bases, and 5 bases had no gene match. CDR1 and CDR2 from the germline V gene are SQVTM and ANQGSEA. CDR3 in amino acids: CSVGDYEDTQYF. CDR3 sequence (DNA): TGCAGCGTGGGGGACTACGAAGATACGCAGTATTTT.

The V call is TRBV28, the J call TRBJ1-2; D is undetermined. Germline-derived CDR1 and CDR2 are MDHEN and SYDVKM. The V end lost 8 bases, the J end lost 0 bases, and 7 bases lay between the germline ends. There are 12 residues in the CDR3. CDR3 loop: CASGRPNYGYTF. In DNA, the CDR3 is TGTGCCAGCGGGCGACCTAACTATGGCTACACCTTC.

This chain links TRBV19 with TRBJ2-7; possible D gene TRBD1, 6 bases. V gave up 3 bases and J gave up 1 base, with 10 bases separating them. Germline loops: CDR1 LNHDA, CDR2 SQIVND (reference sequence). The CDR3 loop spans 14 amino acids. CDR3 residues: CASSIDRWSYEQYF. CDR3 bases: TGTGCCAGTAGTATCGACAGGTGGTCCTACGAGCAGTACTTC.

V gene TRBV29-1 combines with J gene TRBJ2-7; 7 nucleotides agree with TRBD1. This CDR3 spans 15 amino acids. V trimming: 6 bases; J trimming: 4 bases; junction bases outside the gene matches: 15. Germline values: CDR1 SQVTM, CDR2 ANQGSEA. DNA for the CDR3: TGCAGCGTCAACGGTATCCAAGACAGGGCGTACGAGCAGTACTTC. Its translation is CSVNGIQDRAYEQYF.

The CDR3, as DNA: TGTGCCAGCAGTCTCCGGGACAGAACCTACAATGAGCAGTTCTTC. Amino acids: CASSLRDRTYNEQFF. The chain is built from TRBV28 and TRBJ2-1, with 7 positions matching TRBD1. V lost 5 bases and J lost 2; bases outside the gene matches: 6. Germline CDR1 MDHEN, CDR2 SYDVKM. The CDR3 totals 15 residues.

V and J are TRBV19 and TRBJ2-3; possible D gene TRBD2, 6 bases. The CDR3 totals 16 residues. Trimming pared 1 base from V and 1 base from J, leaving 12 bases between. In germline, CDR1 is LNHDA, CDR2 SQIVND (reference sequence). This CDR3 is CASSIGLTGGTDTQYF. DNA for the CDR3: TGTGCCAGTAGTATAGGTCTGACGGGGGGCACAGATACGCAGTATTTT.